The T cell receptor beta chain described here comes from a study of blood T cell repertoires in COVID-19. For the study at large: The United States, Italy and Spain provided the acute and convalescent COVID-19 samples.

The germline V gene has CDR1 SGHAT and CDR2 FQNNGV. J was trimmed by 7 bases and V by 5 bases; bases with no gene match: 7. The length of the CDR3 is 15 residues. Data came from immunoSEQ multiplex PCR; TCRdb stores just in-frame clones and leaves some out. Of 120,000 or so clones listed, 70% to 90% are singletons. The TCR originated in a woman aged 80 or older with acute or convalescent COVID-19. Specimen: peripheral blood. The chain uses TRBV11-2 and TRBJ2-7; 14 bases align to TRBD2. CDR3 sequence: CASSVRLAGGKEQYF. For the CDR3, the DNA is TGTGCCAGCAGCGTAAGACTAGCGGGAGGGAAAGAGCAGTACTTC.